This T cell receptor (beta chain) derives from a study of shared clonotypes between healthy human individuals. The CDR3 contains 12 residues. Trimming at V came to 4 bases and at J to 5 bases, leaving 2 bases not matched to a gene. The germline V gene encodes CDR1 SQVTM and CDR2 ANQGSEA. The assay was immunoSEQ multiplex PCR, and TCRdb's table has in-frame clones only and misses some. The sample gives a few million clones, 80% to 95% of which show up once; about 0.36% is in the top ten. The TCR originated in a man aged 18 to 35 in good health. Some clones in this sample may be carry-over from other donors' samples. J is TRBJ2-1 and V is TRBV29-1; 7 bases are a match to TRBD2. The sequenced sample was naive CD4+ T cells from PBMCs. The subset is: CD45RA+ positively selected. CDR3 in amino acids: CSVAGLNNEQFF. The CDR3, as DNA: TGCAGCGTTGCGGGACTAAACAATGAGCAGTTCTTC.